This T cell receptor (beta chain) was recovered during a study of blood T cell repertoires in COVID-19. At the level of the study: The samples span acute and convalescent COVID-19 from the United States, Italy and Spain. Sample material is recorded as cDNA or gDNA derived from T cells, B-cell-depleted T cells, or PBMCs.

Germline V gives CDR1 SEHNR, CDR2 FQNEAQ (reference sequence). This CDR3 contains 16 residues. With V trimmed by 2 bases and J by 4 bases, 7 bases remained unmatched. Authors' data handling: Nucleated cell number was recorded as an estimate derived from reference gene primer amplification. Assay used: immunoSEQ multiplex PCR; TCRdb lists only in-frame clones, some missing. Clone size and the V and J calls come from that table; the DNA yielded D and trimming. Counted here are 140,000 to 150,000 clones, approximately 91% occurring once; the ten biggest clones make up roughly 1.9%. Sequenced input: peripheral blood. This receptor was obtained from a man in his 70s with acute or convalescent COVID-19. This chain connects TRBV7-9 to TRBJ2-1; TRBD1 matches at 8 bases. The CDR3 coding sequence is TGTGCCAGCAGCTTAATAGGAGACAGGGGTTACAATGAGCAGTTCTTC. Protein sequence: CASSLIGDRGYNEQFF.